Listed below are T cell receptor beta chains from one sample, sequenced in a study of CD8+CD57+ T cells in acquired aplastic anemia. Using its own MiXCR run on the reads, TCRdb lists one record per CDR3 protein. The sample yields some 200,000 distinct CDR3 sequences, approximately 35% seen once. What was sequenced was sorted CD4+, CD8+, or CD8+CD57+ T cells (not recorded which) from PBMCs. The receptors were sampled from a human donor in good health, serving as a control. The CDR3 runs from the conserved cysteine through the conserved F or W. The D gene is left open where the match is weak. Rows give clone size only sometimes, using once, few, many, or a class for an expanded clone.

CSCIGLLSTDTQYF	TGCAGCTGCATTGGACTCCTTAGCACAGATACGCAGTATTTT	TRBV29-1	many	TRBJ2-3	NA
CASSPTRTYSGNTIYF	TGCGCCAGCAGCCCGACAAGGACCTACTCTGGAAACACCATATATTTT	TRBV4-1	NA	TRBJ1-3	NA
CASTLLNSNQPQHF	TGTGCCAGTACCCTCTTGAATAGCAATCAGCCCCAGCATTTT	TRBV19	many	TRBJ1-5	NA
CASSPSGQVDYEQYF	TGTGCCAGCTCACCATCGGGACAGGTTGACTACGAGCAGTACTTC	TRBV18	few	TRBJ2-7	TRBD1
CSASRGPDTYEQYF	TGCAGTGCTAGTAGGGGACCTGATACCTACGAGCAGTACTTC	TRBV20-1	many	TRBJ2-7	NA
CSARDPREGADTQYF	TGCAGTGCTAGAGATCCCCGGGAGGGCGCAGATACGCAGTATTTT	TRBV20-1	many	TRBJ2-3	TRBD2
CASSLRGDFQETQYF	TGTGCCAGTAGCCTTAGGGGGGACTTTCAGGAGACCCAGTACTTC	TRBV19	many	TRBJ2-5	NA
CASSLEFRGRGYEQYF	TGCGCCAGCAGCTTGGAATTCAGGGGCAGGGGTTACGAGCAGTACTTC	TRBV5-1	many	TRBJ2-7	NA
CASSPGQGRALRYEQYF	TGTGCCAGCTCGCCAGGACAGGGTCGGGCATTAAGATACGAGCAGTACTTC	TRBV18	NA	TRBJ2-7	TRBD1
CSAGGFADTQYF	TGCAGTGCGGGGGGCTTTGCCGATACGCAGTATTTT	TRBV20-1	many	TRBJ2-3	NA
CASSVGTSGSVGGETQYF	TGTGCCAGCAGCGTAGGGACTAGCGGGAGTGTGGGAGGAGAGACCCAGTACTTC	TRBV9	many	TRBJ2-5	TRBD2
CASSIVYRGEQYF	TGTGCCAGCAGTATAGTATACAGGGGCGAGCAGTACTTC	TRBV2	many	TRBJ2-7	TRBD1
CASSRTGDNSPLHF	TGTGCCAGCAGTCGGACAGGGGATAATTCACCCCTCCACTTT	TRBV6-1	many	TRBJ1-6	TRBD1
CASSHGTEAFF	TGTGCCAGCAGTCACGGAACTGAAGCTTTCTTT	TRBV12-3/TRBV12-4	NA	TRBJ1-1	NA
CASSSIKVGTPYYNEQFF	TGTGCCAGCAGCTCTATAAAGGTGGGGACACCGTACTACAATGAGCAGTTCTTC	TRBV5-4	few	TRBJ2-1	NA
CASRQRDDYEQYF	TGTGCCAGCAGGCAGCGGGACGACTACGAGCAGTACTTC	TRBV25-1	few	TRBJ2-7	TRBD2
CASSWGRVFKDGYTF	TGTGCCAGCAGCTGGGGCCGCGTTTTTAAGGATGGCTACACCTTC	TRBV7-9	many	TRBJ1-2	NA
CASSPELARANVLTF	TGTGCCAGTAGCCCCGAGCTGGCCCGGGCCAACGTCCTGACTTTC	TRBV19	many	TRBJ2-6	NA
CASSPSERGPNYEQFF	TGTGCCAGCAGCCCATCGGAGCGGGGGCCTAACTATGAGCAGTTCTTC	TRBV3-1	NA	TRBJ2-1	TRBD2
CASSYGQGTEAFF	TGTGCCAGCAGTTACGGCCAGGGCACTGAAGCTTTCTTT	TRBV6-6	few	TRBJ1-1	NA
CASSLAQGGETQYF	TGTGCCAGCAGCTTAGCACAGGGGGGAGAGACCCAGTACTTC	TRBV7-2	NA	TRBJ2-5	TRBD1
CASRDRGSGYTF	TGTGCCAGCCGGGACAGGGGGAGCGGCTACACCTTC	TRBV2	few	TRBJ1-2	TRBD1
CASSSRGYYGYTF	TGCGCCAGCAGCTCCAGGGGATACTATGGCTACACCTTC	TRBV5-1	NA	TRBJ1-2	NA
CAIRESSYEQYF	TGTGCCATCCGGGAGAGCTCCTACGAGCAGTACTTC	TRBV10-3	many	TRBJ2-7	NA
CATSDFSAGNRNEQFF	TGTGCCACCAGTGATTTTTCAGCGGGAAATAGGAATGAGCAGTTCTTC	TRBV24-1	many	TRBJ2-1	TRBD2
CSAREQYRTAF	TGCAGTGCTAGAGAACAGTACCGGACCGCTTTC	TRBV20-1	NA	TRBJ1-2	NA
CSVVVGTNYGYTF	TGCAGCGTTGTAGTGGGGACAAACTATGGCTACACCTTC	TRBV29-1	many	TRBJ1-2	NA
CSARDPAGGINEQFF	TGCAGTGCTAGAGATCCGGCGGGGGGCATCAATGAGCAGTTCTTC	TRBV20-1	NA	TRBJ2-1	TRBD2
CASSYSVFQETQYF	TGTGCCAGCAGTTACAGCGTCTTCCAAGAGACCCAGTACTTC	TRBV6-5	NA	TRBJ2-5	NA
CASSQGLSGTGRGGYTF	TGTGCCAGCAGCCAGGGGTTATCCGGGACAGGGAGAGGTGGCTACACCTTC	TRBV3-1	few	TRBJ1-2	TRBD1
CASSVGRFSYEQYF	TGTGCCAGCAGTGTTGGTAGGTTCTCCTACGAGCAGTACTTC	TRBV6-1	NA	TRBJ2-7	NA